What follows are 17 T cell receptor beta chains derived from one specimen sequenced in a study of cytomegalovirus exposure and HLA in healthy donors. Vbeta (60) and Jbeta (13) primers were used in the PCR. Data came from immunoSEQ multiplex PCR; TCRdb stores just in-frame clones and leaves some out. The table lists around 210,000 clones, about 77% of them singletons. The sequencing sample was made of PBMCs. These receptors originate from a woman in her twenties or thirties in good health and CMV-seronegative.

The chain is built from TRBV11-2 and TRBJ2-1; 9 nucleotides line up with TRBD1. In germline, CDR1 is SGHAT, CDR2 FQNNGV. J gave up 3 bases and V 5 bases, and 5 bases lay outside the gene matches. The CDR3 length is 15 residues. The CDR3 coding sequence is TGTGCCAGCAGCCCCGGACAGGGGAACTACAATGAGCAGTTCTTC. Translated, it gives CASSPGQGNYNEQFF.

CDR3 protein: CASSFGSNEQYF. The CDR3 nucleotides are TGTGCCAGCAGCTTCGGGTCAAACGAGCAGTACTTC. The J gene is TRBJ2-7, the V gene TRBV11-2; the D is unclear. From germline, CDR1 is SGHAT and CDR2 FQNNGV. CDR3 length: 12 residues. V dropped 3 bases and J dropped 5 bases, with 8 bases sitting between them.

This clone was recorded only once. The chain's CDR3 is CASSQVGQARSEQYF. CDR3 sequence (DNA): TGCGCCAGCAGCCAAGTCGGACAGGCCAGGTCCGAGCAGTACTTC. This chain links TRBV4-1 with TRBJ2-7, with 7 bases matching TRBD1. Germline V gives CDR1 MGHRA, CDR2 YSYEKL. The V segment lost 1 base and the J segment 6 bases; nucleotides outside the gene matches: 9. The CDR3 runs 15 residues.

This clone was detected only a few times. The rearrangement uses TRBV13 and TRBJ2-3, with D perhaps TRBD1 (5 bases). Germline-derived CDR1 and CDR2 are PRHDT and FYEKMQ (reference sequence). V lost 6 bases to trimming and J lost 3 bases, with 7 bases between them. There are 12 residues in the CDR3. CDR3 DNA: TGTGCCAGCAGTTACAGGACAGATACGCAGTATTTT. Translation gives CASSYRTDTQYF.

J is TRBJ2-3 and V is TRBV5-1; 10 bases agree with TRBD2. V trimming: 3 bases; J trimming: 4 bases; junction bases outside the gene matches: 2. Germline loops: CDR1 SGHRS, CDR2 YFSETQ. There are 14 residues in the CDR3. The CDR3 coding sequence is TGCGCCAGCAGCTCTCTAGCGGGGGCAGATACGCAGTATTTT. This gives the protein CASSSLAGADTQYF. Combining the CDR3 with reference TRBV5-1 and TRBJ2-3 gives the whole variable domain KAGVTQTPRYLIKTRGQQVTLSCSPISGHRSVSWYQQTPGQGLQFLFEYFSETQRNKGNFPGRFSGRQFSNSRSEMNVSTLELGDSALYLCASSSLAGADTQYFGPGTRLTVL.

The chain carries TRBV5-4 and TRBJ2-5; 10 nucleotides agree with TRBD2. The CDR3 loop spans 15 amino acids. CDR1 SGHNT and CDR2 YYREEE come from the germline V gene (reference sequence). Losses at the gene ends were 4 bases for V and 4 bases for J; bases not matched to a gene: 7. CDR3 in DNA: TGTGCCAGCAGCGCACCCCTAGCGGGGGTAGAGACCCAGTACTTC. Its translation: CASSAPLAGVETQYF.

V is TRBV4-1 and J is TRBJ2-7, with D maybe TRBD1 (5 bases). From germline, CDR1 is MGHRA and CDR2 YSYEKL. The CDR3 length is 14 residues. The germline V and J ends were trimmed by 1 base and 3 bases, with 10 bases remaining between them. CDR3 sequence (DNA): TGCGCCAGCAGCCAAGCTCACAGGTTCTACGAGCAGTACTTC. As protein: CASSQAHRFYEQYF.

V is TRBV25-1 and J is TRBJ1-2, with TRBD1 as a possible D gene (6 bases). The CDR3 runs to 12 residues. Trimming pared 5 bases from V and 9 bases from J, leaving 13 bases between. Germline V gene sequence: CDR1 MGHDK, CDR2 SYGVNS. The CDR3 loop reads CASSLQGCSYTF. The CDR3 DNA reads as TGTGCCAGCAGTTTACAGGGATGCAGCTACACCTTC.

This clone has just a few counts. The gene calls are TRBV4-2 and TRBJ1-1, with D perhaps matching TRBD1 (5 bases). The germline CDR1 and CDR2 sequences are LGHNA and YNFKEQ. V was clipped by 0 bases and J by 4 bases, with 15 bases between them. This CDR3 spans 16 amino acids. For the CDR3, the DNA is TGTGCCAGCAGCCAAGACGTCGCAGGGTTGGGCACTGAAGCTTTCTTT. It codes for CASSQDVAGLGTEAFF.

V and J are TRBV15 and TRBJ1-1; 9 nucleotides agree with TRBD1. This CDR3 has 15 residues. The V gene end was trimmed by 3 bases and the J gene end by 7 bases; junction bases not matched to a gene: 9. Germline values: CDR1 LNHNV, CDR2 YYDKDF (reference sequence). The CDR3 DNA sequence: TGTGCCACCAGCAGGGGACAGGGACCGGAATATGAAGCTTTCTTT. Amino acids: CATSRGQGPEYEAFF. Full variable domain (outside the CDR3, taken from reference TRBV15 and TRBJ1-1): DAMVIQNPRYQVTQFGKPVTLSCSQTLNHNVMYWYQQKSSQAPKLLFHYYDKDFNNEADTPDNFQSRRPNTSFCFLDIRSPGLGDTAMYLCATSRGQGPEYEAFFGQGTRLTVV.

This clone was detected only a few times. The J gene is TRBJ1-2, the V gene TRBV5-6; TRBD1 agrees at 7 bases. Trimming removed 2 bases from V and 1 base from J; junction bases left unmatched: 2. Looked up from germline, CDR1 is SGHDT and CDR2 is YYEEEE. The CDR3 has 14 residues. The DNA for the CDR3 is TGTGCCAGCAGCTTCGGGACAGTTAACTATGGCTACACCTTC. This encodes CASSFGTVNYGYTF.

CDR3 sequence reads: CASSPPGRTGIYGYTF. CDR3 nucleotides: TGTGCCAGCTCACCACCGGGCCGTACGGGGATCTATGGCTACACCTTC. The rearrangement uses TRBV18 and TRBJ1-2; D unclear. This CDR3 has 16 residues. Germline-derived CDR1 and CDR2 are KGHSH and LQKENI. Trimming removed 0 bases at V and 4 bases at J, with 15 bases between. The whole variable domain, remainder taken from reference TRBV18 and TRBJ1-2, is NAGVMQNPRHLVRRRGQEARLRCSPMKGHSHVYWYRQLPEEGLKFMVYLQKENIIDESGMPKERFSAEFPKEGPSILRIQQVVRGDSAAYFCASSPPGRTGIYGYTFGSGTRLTVV.

CDR3 loop: CASSLAPVQEQYF. In nucleotides, the CDR3 is TGCGCCAGCAGCTTGGCCCCCGTCCAGGAGCAGTACTTC. This chain links TRBV5-1 with TRBJ2-7; no firm D call. The CDR3 is 13 residues long. Per germline, CDR1 SGHRS and CDR2 YFSETQ. The ends were cut back, 0 bases at V and 7 bases at J, with 11 bases in the middle. Together with reference TRBV5-1 and TRBJ2-7, the CDR3 gives the full variable domain: KAGVTQTPRYLIKTRGQQVTLSCSPISGHRSVSWYQQTPGQGLQFLFEYFSETQRNKGNFPGRFSGRQFSNSRSEMNVSTLELGDSALYLCASSLAPVQEQYFGPGTRLTVT.

The V gene is TRBV5-4, the J gene TRBJ1-1, with D possibly being TRBD1 (6 bases). The CDR3 consists of 14 residues. The V and J ends lost 4 bases and 0 bases respectively, with 10 bases between them. Germline CDR1 SGHNT, CDR2 YYREEE (reference sequence). The CDR3 bases are TGTGCCAGCAGCCGGACAGACATGAACACTGAAGCTTTCTTT. Translation: CASSRTDMNTEAFF.

V is TRBV5-1 and J is TRBJ1-1, with unresolved D. The V and J ends lost 2 bases and 3 bases respectively, with 17 bases between them. The CDR3 runs to 16 residues. Germline V CDR1 and CDR2: SGHRS, YFSETQ. CDR3 in DNA: TGCGCCAGCAGCTTAGGAAAGGGTACGGAGGACACTGAAGCTTTCTTT. It yields the protein CASSLGKGTEDTEAFF.

This chain connects TRBV6-1 to TRBJ2-1; TRBD2 matches 12 bases. Germline assignment: CDR1 MNHNS and CDR2 SASEGT. V dropped 4 bases and J dropped 4; count of bases not matched to a gene: 2. The CDR3 consists of 15 residues. The CDR3 reads CASSVGLAGYNEQFF. CDR3 nucleotide sequence: TGTGCCAGCAGTGTCGGACTAGCGGGGTACAATGAGCAGTTCTTC.

This clone was detected only once. V and J are TRBV6-5 and TRBJ2-1; 7 bases map to TRBD2. Trimming cost V 6 bases and J 12 bases; bases outside gene matches: 11. The length of the CDR3 is 13 residues. Germline CDR1 MNHEY, CDR2 SVGAGI. This chain's CDR3 is CASRRDGPGGQFF. The CDR3 DNA is TGTGCCAGCAGGAGGGACGGCCCGGGAGGGCAGTTCTTC.